A single sample gave rise to the 3 T cell receptor beta chains below, sequenced in a study of blood T cell repertoires in COVID-19. The assay was immunoSEQ multiplex PCR, and TCRdb's table has in-frame clones only and misses some. The table has approximately 100,000 clones, about 90% seen once; the top ten hold around a sixth. Source material: peripheral blood. These receptor sequences come from a man in his fifties or sixties with acute or convalescent COVID-19.

This chain uses TRBV7-9 with TRBJ1-3, with 8 bases identical to TRBD1. Germline CDR1 reads SEHNR; CDR2 reads FQNEAQ (reference sequence). This CDR3 is built from 14 residues. Germline trimming cut 8 bases from V and 2 bases from J; bases unmatched to any gene: 5. This chain's CDR3 is CASGGQGPGNTIYF. DNA of the CDR3: TGTGCCAGCGGTGGACAGGGTCCTGGAAACACCATATATTTT.

This clone came up a few times. The V call is TRBV10-3, the J call TRBJ1-5, with 9 bases that match TRBD1. This CDR3 is built from 15 residues. The V gene end was trimmed by 10 bases and the J gene end by 5 bases; junction bases not matched to a gene: 12. Germline CDR1 reads ENHRY; CDR2 reads SYGVKD. The CDR3 DNA is TGTGCCACCCAGTCGGGACAGGGCAACGATCAGCCCCAGCATTTT. This codes for CATQSGQGNDQPQHF.

Concerning this clone itself: A read error may produce the germline difference seen at one junction end. The rearrangement links TRBV11-2 to TRBJ1-1, with TRBD1 as a possible D gene (5 bases). Looked up from germline, CDR1 is SGHAT and CDR2 is FQNNGV. The length of the CDR3 is 14 residues. In nucleotides, the CDR3 is TGTGCCAGCAGCTTATCGACAGTGAAGACTGAAGCTTTCTTT. Translating it yields CASSLSTVKTEAFF. The full variable domain, in which reference TRBV11-2 and TRBJ1-1 provide the parts outside the CDR3, is EAGVAQSPRYKIIEKRQSVAFWCNPISGHATLYWYQQILGQGPKLLIQFQNNGVVDDSQLPKDRFSAERLKGVDSTLKIQPAKLEDSAVYLCASSLSTVKTEAFFGQGTRLTVV.